The clone carrying this T cell receptor (beta chain) was detected only a few times. Germline CDR1 is MNHEY and CDR2 is SVGEGT. The V gene lost 2 bases and the J gene lost 7 bases, with 11 bases spanning the gap. The CDR3 loop spans 13 amino acids. This sample is drawn from a study of blood T cell repertoires in COVID-19. Background on the study: The analysed material was cDNA or gDNA that came from T cells, B-cell-depleted T cells, or PBMCs.

Authors' analysis steps: Amplification of reference gene primers was used by the study to estimate nucleated cell counts. Profiled with immunoSEQ multiplex PCR; TCRdb holds only in-frame clones, not every one. That table supplies the V and J calls and clone size; D and trimming were determined from the DNA. The table lists 200,000 to 250,000 clones, around nine tenths of them singletons, with 1.6% in the top ten. This chain connects TRBV6-2 or TRBV6-3 to TRBJ1-2; D is uncertain. Sequencing was performed on peripheral blood. The receptor comes from a woman aged 55-69 years who had recovered from COVID-19. As DNA, the CDR3 is TGTGCCAGCAGTTACCTAAAATCCGGTGGCTACACCTTC. This sequence encodes CASSYLKSGGYTF.